This T cell receptor (beta chain) emerged from a study of human T cells and chemical hapten exposure. Note on this clonotype: Its antigen is still unknown.

Whole-study results and caveats: No shift was seen in TCRs above 1 in 1000 frequency with DPC sensitization.

MiXCR, applied by TCRdb to the RACE reads, yields one record per CDR3 protein. The sample carries about 170,000 distinct CDR3 sequences, 25% to 35% recorded once. CDR1 is DFQATT and CDR2 is SNEGSKA in the germline V gene (reference sequence). This CDR3 is 13 amino acids long. Trimming took 1 base from V and 7 from J, leaving 8 bases between them. Time point defined: patch test 3, about 24 weeks after DPC sensitization. The treatment denotes: therapeutic diphenylcyclopropenone sensitization with weekly scalp DPC. Blood was drawn before each patch test was applied. The receptor was isolated from a woman in her late teens or twenties with alopecia areata. Some clones in this sample may be carry-over from other donors' samples. The starting material was whole blood, obtained in connection with sensitization to the hapten diphenylcyclopropenone (DPC). The J gene is TRBJ1-6, the V gene TRBV20-1; D possibly corresponds to TRBD1 (5 bases). The CDR3 is CSARGDSNSPLHF. The CDR3 DNA sequence: TGCAGTGCTAGAGGGGACTCCAATTCACCCCTCCACTTT.